This entry lists 17 T cell receptor beta chains sequenced from one sample in a study of shared clonotypes between healthy human individuals. Assay: immunoSEQ multiplex PCR; the TCRdb copy retains only in-frame clones and omits some. The sample lists some 450,000 clones; approximately 77% were seen once. Sequencing input: PBMCs. These receptors were collected from a woman in her forties in good health. Some clones in this sample may be carry-over from other donors' samples.

V gene TRBV4-3 combines with J gene TRBJ2-7; 9 bases agree with TRBD1. The germline V gene encodes CDR1 LGHNA and CDR2 YSLEER. V dropped 11 bases and J dropped 1; count of bases not matched to a gene: 9. This CDR3 comprises 14 residues. The CDR3 here is CARRTGEVSYEQYF. CDR3 nucleotide sequence: TGCGCCCGAAGGACAGGGGAAGTTTCCTACGAGCAGTACTTC.

This chain uses TRBV5-1 with TRBJ2-6; 7 bases are shared with TRBD1. The germline gives CDR1 SGHRS, CDR2 YFSETQ. This CDR3 spans 16 amino acids. The V gene end was trimmed by 4 bases and the J gene end by 0 bases; junction bases not matched to a gene: 4. The CDR3 DNA sequence: TGCGCCAGCAGCCTGGGACAGAGCTCTGGGGCCAACGTCCTGACTTTC. This gives the protein CASSLGQSSGANVLTF.

This chain links TRBV4-1 with TRBJ2-5; TRBD1 is a possible D gene (6 bases). Trimming cost V 1 base and J 5 bases, with 20 bases left between them. The CDR3 is made up of 17 amino acids. Germline loops: CDR1 MGHRA, CDR2 YSYEKL. The CDR3 loop reads CASSQVGAAGRGETQYF. DNA for the CDR3: TGCGCCAGCAGCCAAGTGGGGGCAGCAGGAAGGGGGGAGACCCAGTACTTC.

The rearrangement uses TRBV10-3 and TRBJ2-2; D is unresolved. Trimming took 4 bases from V and 5 from J, leaving 11 bases between them. Germline V gene sequence: CDR1 ENHRY, CDR2 SYGVKD. The length of the CDR3 is 14 residues. Here the CDR3 reads CAISGGWSTGELFF. The DNA for the CDR3 is TGTGCCATCAGTGGAGGTTGGTCTACCGGGGAGCTGTTTTTT.

This chain's CDR3 is CASSIVGAGRSGANVLTF. The CDR3 DNA sequence: TGTGCCAGTAGTATAGTAGGGGCGGGTAGGTCTGGGGCCAACGTCCTGACTTTC. The V and J genes are TRBV19 and TRBJ2-6; perhaps D is TRBD1 or TRBD2 (5 bases each). Trimming shortened V by 1 base and J by 1 base, and 14 bases separated the two germline ends. There are 18 residues in the CDR3. Germline V gives CDR1 LNHDA, CDR2 SQIVND (reference sequence).

A remark on this clone: A read error is possible here, since a much larger clone lies one base away. V is TRBV5-1 and J is TRBJ2-2; D ambiguous. Looked up from germline, CDR1 is SGHRS and CDR2 is YFSETQ. CDR3 length: 15 residues. The CDR3 loop is CASSLANANAGELFF. Here the CDR3 DNA reads TGCGCCAGCAGCTTGGCAAATGCGAACGCCGGGGAGCTGTTTTTT.

The V and J genes are TRBV30 and TRBJ2-2, with a possible D match to TRBD1 (6 bases). Germline values: CDR1 GTSNPN, CDR2 SVGIG (reference sequence). The CDR3 covers 15 residues. Deletions cut 4 bases from V and 0 bases from J, with 12 bases between. CDR3 sequence reads: CAWTRGIANTGELFF. The CDR3 DNA reads TGTGCCTGGACTAGGGGGATCGCGAACACCGGGGAGCTGTTTTTT. The variable domain in full, completed from reference TRBV30 and TRBJ2-2, reads SQTIHQWPATLVQPVGSPLSLECTVEGTSNPNLYWYRQAAGRGLQLLFYSVGIGQISSEVPQNLSASRPQDRQFILSSKKLLLSDSGFYLCAWTRGIANTGELFFGEGSRLTVL.

The chain employs TRBV25-1 and TRBJ1-5; no definite D call. Germline-derived CDR1 and CDR2 are MGHDK and SYGVNS. The CDR3 has 13 amino acids. Trimming removed 6 bases from V and 3 bases from J, with 9 bases in between. Here the CDR3 DNA reads TGTGCCAGCAGGGGAGGGTCCAATCAGCCCCAGCATTTT. The encoded protein is CASRGGSNQPQHF.

The chain recombines TRBV5-4 with TRBJ1-4; weak D call: TRBD1 (5 bases). Germline V gene data show CDR1 as SGHNT and CDR2 as YYREEE (reference sequence). Trimming shortened V by 6 bases and J by 1 base, and 16 bases separated the two germline ends. The CDR3 consists of 16 residues. CDR3 nucleotides: TGTGCCAGCACTGATCGTAGGGGTGAAACTAATGAAAAACTGTTTTTT. Amino acids: CASTDRRGETNEKLFF.

The rearrangement links TRBV2 to TRBJ1-3; 7 nucleotides align to TRBD1. The CDR3 runs to 15 residues. Germline loops: CDR1 SNHLY, CDR2 FYNNEI. The V segment lost 2 bases and the J segment 2 bases; nucleotides outside the gene matches: 3. The CDR3 loop reads CASSESTGTGNTIYF. Written as DNA, the CDR3 is TGTGCCAGCAGTGAATCGACAGGGACTGGAAACACCATATATTTT.

The table lists this clone with a count of one. A read error is the likely source, as a far larger clone sits one nucleotide away. Given the absence of the conserved phenylalanine or tryptophan at the CDR3 end, a read error is likely. The rearrangement joins TRBV5-1 to TRBJ1-1; D remains ambiguous. The CDR3 is 15 amino acids. CDR1 and CDR2 (germline): SGHRS, YFSETQ. Trimming took off 1 base at V and 2 bases at J, with 12 bases between the two ends. The CDR3 protein is CASSLKRQDNTEAFS. CDR3 in DNA: TGCGCCAGCAGCTTGAAGCGACAAGATAACACTGAAGCTTTCTCT.

This chain connects TRBV2 to TRBJ1-5; D remains ambiguous. Trimming left V 7 bases short and J 0 bases short, with 7 bases between. CDR3 length: 13 residues. Germline V gene data show CDR1 as SNHLY and CDR2 as FYNNEI. For the CDR3, the DNA is TGTGCCAGCAAGGCGGATAGCAATCAGCCCCAGCATTTT. This gives the protein CASKADSNQPQHF.

The rearrangement links TRBV4-3 to TRBJ1-1, with D perhaps matching TRBD1 (5 bases). V shed 2 bases and J shed 4 bases, with 20 bases lying between them. The CDR3 covers 17 residues. Germline loops: CDR1 LGHNA, CDR2 YSLEER. CDR3 sequence reads: CASSQKIGAVQGTEAFF. The CDR3 DNA is TGCGCCAGCAGCCAAAAAATAGGGGCCGTTCAGGGCACTGAAGCTTTCTTT.

In its sample, this clone was seen a few times. The chain links TRBV25-1 to TRBJ2-1, with TRBD2 matching 14 bases. V lost 0 bases to trimming and J lost 7 bases; unmatched junction nucleotides: 2. The CDR3 runs 16 residues. From germline, CDR1 is MGHDK and CDR2 SYGVNS. This CDR3 reads CASSEYRLAGGNEQFF. The DNA of the CDR3 is TGTGCCAGCAGTGAATATAGACTAGCGGGAGGGAATGAGCAGTTCTTC.

The rearrangement joins TRBV7-9 to TRBJ2-3; 11 positions agree with TRBD2. Germline CDR1 reads SEHNR; CDR2 reads FQNEAQ (reference sequence). This CDR3 is 15 amino acids long. V was clipped by 8 bases and J by 6 bases; unmatched bases: 10. The CDR3 is CASVDSGRALDTQYF. CDR3 in DNA: TGTGCCAGCGTGGATAGCGGGAGGGCCTTGGATACGCAGTATTTT.

This chain links TRBV19 with TRBJ1-5; 8 bases are shared with TRBD1. Trimming removed 6 bases from V and 3 bases from J; junction bases left unmatched: 10. Germline V CDR1 and CDR2: LNHDA, SQIVND (reference sequence). CDR3 length: 16 residues. Here the CDR3 DNA reads TGTGCCAGTAGCCATGGACAGGGAAGCCTCAATCAGCCCCAGCATTTT. It codes for CASSHGQGSLNQPQHF.

The CDR3 is CASSLGGENQPQHF. The CDR3, as DNA: TGTGCCAGCAGTTTGGGGGGTGAAAATCAGCCCCAGCATTTT. This sequence joins TRBV28 and TRBJ1-5, with D maybe TRBD1 (5 bases). Germline assignment: CDR1 MDHEN and CDR2 SYDVKM. V lost 3 bases and J 4 bases, leaving 10 bases between the germline ends. There are 14 residues in the CDR3.